Listed below are T cell receptor beta chains from one sample, sequenced in a study of blood T cell repertoires in COVID-19. Measured with immunoSEQ multiplex PCR; TCRdb has only the in-frame clones, and not every one. The sample lists 300,000 or so clones, around nine tenths seen once, with 1% in the top ten. Sample: peripheral blood. These receptors originate from a man between 45 and 60 years old with active or convalescent COVID-19. The CDR3 runs from the conserved cysteine through the conserved F or W. The D gene is left open where the match is weak. Rows give clone size only sometimes, using once, few, many, or a class for an expanded clone.

V gene: TRBV5-4; J gene: TRBJ2-7; CDR3 length: 12; D gene: .; clone size: .; CDR3 protein: CASSSTQYEQYF; CDR3 DNA: TGTGCCAGCAGTTCTACCCAATACGAGCAGTACTTC
V gene: TRBV7-8; J gene: TRBJ1-5; CDR3 length: 15; D gene: .; clone size: .; CDR3 protein: CASSRGGAQDQPQHF; CDR3 DNA: TGTGCCAGCAGCCGCGGGGGGGCGCAGGATCAGCCCCAGCATTTT
V gene: TRBV18; J gene: TRBJ2-5; CDR3 length: 14; D gene: .; clone size: .; CDR3 protein: CASSPGRAQETQYF; CDR3 DNA: TGTGCCAGCTCACCAGGGAGAGCTCAAGAGACCCAGTACTTC
V gene: TRBV5-6; J gene: TRBJ2-3; CDR3 length: 17; D gene: .; clone size: .; CDR3 protein: CASSLAENPYGTDTQYF; CDR3 DNA: TGTGCCAGCAGCTTGGCTGAGAACCCATATGGTACAGATACGCAGTATTTT
V gene: TRBV2; J gene: TRBJ2-1; CDR3 length: 13; D gene: .; clone size: .; CDR3 protein: CASSELALDEQFF; CDR3 DNA: TGTGCCAGCAGTGAATTGGCCTTGGATGAGCAGTTCTTC
V gene: TRBV14; J gene: TRBJ2-7; CDR3 length: 13; D gene: .; clone size: .; CDR3 protein: CASSHAPRYEQYF; CDR3 DNA: TGTGCCAGCAGCCACGCCCCCCGGTACGAGCAGTACTTC
V gene: TRBV19; J gene: TRBJ2-2; CDR3 length: 14; D gene: .; clone size: .; CDR3 protein: CASSGDRNTGELFF; CDR3 DNA: TGTGCCAGTAGTGGTGACAGGAACACCGGGGAGCTGTTTTTT
V gene: TRBV5-4; J gene: TRBJ2-3; CDR3 length: 13; D gene: .; clone size: .; CDR3 protein: CASSPAGTDTQYF; CDR3 DNA: TGTGCCAGCAGCCCGGCGGGCACAGATACGCAGTATTTT
V gene: TRBV5-8; J gene: TRBJ2-3; CDR3 length: 17; D gene: TRBD2; clone size: once; CDR3 protein: CASSPTRGGAFSDTQYF; CDR3 DNA: TGTGCCAGCAGCCCTACTCGCGGGGGGGCTTTTTCAGATACGCAGTATTTT
V gene: TRBV6-5; J gene: TRBJ2-7; CDR3 length: 15; D gene: TRBD1; clone size: .; CDR3 protein: CASSRKWDSSYEQYF; CDR3 DNA: TGTGCCAGCAGCCGTAAGTGGGACAGCTCCTACGAGCAGTACTTC
V gene: TRBV18; J gene: TRBJ2-1; CDR3 length: 14; D gene: TRBD1; clone size: .; CDR3 protein: CASSPGQGNNEQFF; CDR3 DNA: TGTGCCAGCTCCCCGGGACAGGGAAACAATGAGCAGTTCTTC
V gene: TRBV3-1/TRBV3-2; J gene: TRBJ1-2; CDR3 length: 13; D gene: .; clone size: .; CDR3 protein: CASSPGVGRGYTF; CDR3 DNA: TGTGCCAGCAGCCCAGGCGTTGGGAGAGGCTACACCTTC
V gene: TRBV7-7; J gene: TRBJ2-2; CDR3 length: 16; D gene: TRBD1; clone size: .; CDR3 protein: CASRSFQGANTGELFF; CDR3 DNA: TGTGCTAGCAGATCGTTTCAGGGGGCGAACACCGGGGAGCTGTTTTTT
V gene: TRBV4-1; J gene: TRBJ1-2; CDR3 length: 14; D gene: TRBD1; clone size: .; CDR3 protein: CASSQDRGGPGYTF; CDR3 DNA: TGCGCCAGCAGCCAAGATAGAGGGGGCCCCGGCTACACCTTC
V gene: TRBV20-1; J gene: TRBJ1-5; CDR3 length: 15; D gene: .; clone size: .; CDR3 protein: CSASRGSWGNQPQHF; CDR3 DNA: TGCAGTGCTAGTAGAGGGTCTTGGGGCAATCAGCCCCAGCATTTT
V gene: TRBV16; J gene: TRBJ2-7; CDR3 length: 15; D gene: .; clone size: .; CDR3 protein: CASSQSRGISYEQYF; CDR3 DNA: TGTGCCAGCAGCCAATCGAGAGGGATCTCCTACGAGCAGTACTTC
V gene: TRBV11-3; J gene: TRBJ2-3; CDR3 length: 14; D gene: .; clone size: .; CDR3 protein: CASSPGLAPDTQYF; CDR3 DNA: TGTGCCAGCAGCCCCGGGTTAGCGCCAGATACGCAGTATTTT
V gene: TRBV19; J gene: TRBJ2-1; CDR3 length: 15; D gene: TRBD1; clone size: .; CDR3 protein: CASRIPGQGEDEQFF; CDR3 DNA: TGTGCCAGTAGAATCCCGGGACAGGGGGAGGATGAGCAGTTCTTC
V gene: TRBV6-5; J gene: TRBJ1-6; CDR3 length: 13; D gene: .; clone size: .; CDR3 protein: CASRADGDSPLHF; CDR3 DNA: TGTGCCAGCAGGGCGGACGGGGATTCACCCCTCCACTTT
V gene: TRBV29-1; J gene: TRBJ1-2; CDR3 length: 14; D gene: .; clone size: .; CDR3 protein: CSVEVIGGAYGYTF; CDR3 DNA: TGCAGCGTTGAAGTTATCGGCGGAGCCTATGGCTACACCTTC
V gene: TRBV5-4; J gene: TRBJ1-6; CDR3 length: 14; D gene: .; clone size: .; CDR3 protein: CASSLDSANSPLHF; CDR3 DNA: TGTGCCAGCAGCTTGGACAGTGCTAATTCACCCCTCCACTTT
V gene: TRBV6-1; J gene: TRBJ2-1; CDR3 length: 14; D gene: .; clone size: .; CDR3 protein: CASSEGWARNEQFF; CDR3 DNA: TGTGCCAGCAGTGAAGGGTGGGCACGCAATGAGCAGTTCTTC
V gene: TRBV28; J gene: TRBJ1-2; CDR3 length: 13; D gene: .; clone size: .; CDR3 protein: CASSIGLDYGYTF; CDR3 DNA: TGTGCCAGTTCTATTGGACTTGACTATGGCTACACCTTC
V gene: TRBV4-1; J gene: TRBJ2-7; CDR3 length: 13; D gene: .; clone size: .; CDR3 protein: CASSQVSDSEQYF; CDR3 DNA: TGCGCCAGCAGCCAGGTTAGTGATAGCGAGCAGTACTTC
V gene: TRBV11-2; J gene: TRBJ2-1; CDR3 length: 17; D gene: TRBD2; clone size: .; CDR3 protein: CASSKTAGGSSYNEQFF; CDR3 DNA: TGTGCCAGCAGCAAGACAGCGGGGGGGAGCTCCTACAATGAGCAGTTCTTC
V gene: TRBV15; J gene: TRBJ1-5; CDR3 length: 15; D gene: TRBD1; clone size: .; CDR3 protein: CATITGQYSNQPQHF; CDR3 DNA: TGTGCCACTATTACGGGACAGTATAGCAATCAGCCCCAGCATTTT
V gene: TRBV30; J gene: TRBJ1-5; CDR3 length: 13; D gene: .; clone size: .; CDR3 protein: CAWSSDSNQPQHF; CDR3 DNA: TGTGCCTGGAGTTCAGATAGCAATCAGCCCCAGCATTTT
V gene: TRBV19; J gene: TRBJ1-4; CDR3 length: 16; D gene: TRBD1; clone size: .; CDR3 protein: CASIRTGRATNEKLFF; CDR3 DNA: TGTGCCAGTATCAGGACAGGAAGGGCAACTAATGAAAAACTGTTTTTT
V gene: TRBV10-3; J gene: TRBJ1-6; CDR3 length: 13; D gene: TRBD1; clone size: .; CDR3 protein: CATTGTEPFTLHF; CDR3 DNA: TGTGCCACCACCGGGACAGAGCCCTTCACCCTCCACTTT
V gene: TRBV7-9; J gene: TRBJ1-2; CDR3 length: 15; D gene: .; clone size: .; CDR3 protein: CASSPSTTTNYGYTF; CDR3 DNA: TGTGCCAGCAGCCCCTCGACAACCACTAACTATGGCTACACCTTC
V gene: TRBV7-2; J gene: TRBJ2-3; CDR3 length: 15; D gene: TRBD1; clone size: .; CDR3 protein: CASSLARTGKDTQYF; CDR3 DNA: TGTGCCAGCAGCTTAGCGCGGACAGGGAAAGATACGCAGTATTTT
V gene: TRBV3-1/TRBV3-2; J gene: TRBJ2-7; CDR3 length: 15; D gene: .; clone size: .; CDR3 protein: CASSQGRSGFYEQYF; CDR3 DNA: TGTGCCAGCAGCCAAGGGAGGAGCGGGTTTTACGAGCAGTACTTC
V gene: TRBV7-8; J gene: TRBJ2-7; CDR3 length: 16; D gene: .; clone size: .; CDR3 protein: CASSRVLARLVDEQYF; CDR3 DNA: TGTGCCAGCAGCCGTGTATTGGCCAGGCTTGTCGACGAGCAGTACTTC
V gene: TRBV2; J gene: TRBJ2-7; CDR3 length: 15; D gene: .; clone size: .; CDR3 protein: CASRQDSPVSYEQYF; CDR3 DNA: TGTGCCAGCAGGCAGGACAGTCCCGTCTCCTACGAGCAGTACTTC
V gene: TRBV6-6; J gene: TRBJ1-2; CDR3 length: 15; D gene: TRBD1; clone size: .; CDR3 protein: CASSRRQGLNYGYTF; CDR3 DNA: TGTGCCAGCAGTCGTCGACAGGGACTGAACTATGGCTACACCTTC
V gene: TRBV6-5; J gene: TRBJ1-5; CDR3 length: 14; D gene: .; clone size: .; CDR3 protein: CASSYSRGNQPQHF; CDR3 DNA: TGTGCCAGCAGTTACTCCCGGGGGAACCAGCCCCAGCATTTT
V gene: TRBV29-1; J gene: TRBJ2-7; CDR3 length: 13; D gene: .; clone size: .; CDR3 protein: CSVKGGPSYEQYF; CDR3 DNA: TGCAGCGTTAAGGGGGGGCCCTCCTACGAGCAGTACTTC
V gene: TRBV3-1/TRBV3-2; J gene: TRBJ2-7; CDR3 length: 13; D gene: .; clone size: .; CDR3 protein: CATSRQAGYEQYF; CDR3 DNA: TGTGCCACGTCTAGACAGGCGGGCTACGAGCAGTACTTC
V gene: TRBV28; J gene: TRBJ1-1; CDR3 length: 14; D gene: .; clone size: .; CDR3 protein: CASSLPRAGLDAFF; CDR3 DNA: TGTGCCAGCAGTTTACCCCGGGCAGGGCTGGATGCTTTCTTT
V gene: TRBV9; J gene: TRBJ1-2; CDR3 length: 12; D gene: .; clone size: .; CDR3 protein: CASSTRTDPASF; CDR3 DNA: TGTGCCAGCAGCACCCGGACAGACCCAGCTTCCTTC
V gene: TRBV4-1; J gene: TRBJ2-7; CDR3 length: 16; D gene: TRBD1; clone size: .; CDR3 protein: CASSPDAGQGSYEQYF; CDR3 DNA: TGCGCCAGCAGCCCGGACGCAGGACAGGGTTCCTACGAGCAGTACTTC
V gene: TRBV2; J gene: TRBJ1-1; CDR3 length: 16; D gene: .; clone size: .; CDR3 protein: CASSGRVNTGNTEAFF; CDR3 DNA: TGTGCCAGCAGTGGGCGGGTCAATACGGGGAACACTGAAGCTTTCTTT
V gene: TRBV5-6; J gene: TRBJ2-7; CDR3 length: 17; D gene: .; clone size: .; CDR3 protein: CASSLIDIRYGGYEQYF; CDR3 DNA: TGTGCCAGCAGCTTAATTGACATCCGATACGGGGGCTACGAGCAGTACTTC
V gene: TRBV11-2; J gene: TRBJ1-1; CDR3 length: 13; D gene: .; clone size: once; CDR3 protein: CASSLAGNTEAFF; CDR3 DNA: TGTGCCAGCAGCTTAGCGGGGAACACTGAAGCTTTCTTT